This T cell receptor beta chain was retrieved from a study of Graves' ophthalmopathy and Graves' hyperthyroidism (dated 2018 in TCRdb). About the study as a whole: Peripheral blood was collected before any treatment was given, at the time of initial diagnosis. The study used TCR beta repertoire signatures to distinguish Graves' ophthalmopathy from Graves' hyperthyroidism and to predict progression to ophthalmopathy. In total, 135 blood samples were TCR-sequenced: 43 ophthalmopathy, about 75 hyperthyroidism and about 17 hyperthyroidism-to-ophthalmopathy patients. To explore V-J signatures distinguishing ophthalmopathy from hyperthyroidism, a discovery set of 100 patients (about 44 ophthalmopathy, over 55 stable hyperthyroidism) was enrolled. The independent validation cohort included roughly 19 hyperthyroidism patients plus 17 patients who later progressed from hyperthyroidism to ophthalmopathy. T-cell repertoires of thyroid tissue and blood were compared in about six hyperthyroidism patients. Following sample collection, hyperthyroidism patients were given methimazole at a starting dose of 30 mg daily, and ophthalmopathy patients were given high-dose intravenous methylprednisolone. The 75 to 100 discovery patients were divided at random into training and test sets in a 7:3 ratio. General study outcomes and caveats: Most expanded thyroid clonotypes with a frequency above 0.001 also appeared in blood, which suggests that blood repertoires may reflect the immune response in the thyroid. Ophthalmopathy was separated from stable hyperthyroidism by the 13-signature model with about 90% sensitivity and about 81% specificity in cross-validation and with 80%/75% in the test set. No statistical method was used to set the sample size in advance, and the investigators knew which group each participant was assigned to. In validation, the model predicted ophthalmopathy progression with more than 70% sensitivity and less than 80% specificity; roughly eleven predicted patients were CT-confirmed with GO in a median of around 6 months.

V is trimmed back by 8 bases and J by 5 bases, and the junction contains 9 bases that no gene match accounts for. The CDR3 has 13 amino acids, counting the end cysteine and phenylalanine. Just CDR3 DNA is preserved here, 39 bases in frame from base 1. The germline V gene sets CDR1 to MNHEY and CDR2 to SVGEGT. For repertoire sequencing, TCR beta CDR3 regions were amplified from RNA transcripts. A first-round RT-PCR used HTBI primers with the Qiagen OneStep RT-PCR kit, followed by a second-round multiplex PCR, size selection and purification. Libraries were sequenced paired-end with 100 bp reads on an Illumina HiSeq2000. The published analysis was carried out like this. Reads were processed with SOAPnuke, discarding reads with adapters, uncalled bases, mean Phred below 15, or no exact constant-primer or identifier match. COPE v1.2.5 was used to merge the high-quality paired reads. Each unique nucleotide sequence was treated as a clonotype, and MiTCR v1.1 was used to align the clonotypes to the IMGT TRB V, D and J references. The analysis was limited to V-J combinations with a frequency above 0.0001, which together covered more than 99% of repertoires. For each V-J combination, a TCR clonal expansion and chaos score was defined as F50 clonal expansion divided by the chaos observed in the TCRdist matrix. Welch's t-statistics and random forest were used to narrow the features down to around 13 V-J combinations, which were then fed into a naive Bayes classifier. The Morisita-Horn index was used to measure how similar the thyroid and blood repertoires were. The public sequencing data were trimmed at Q25 with fastp and processed into clonotypes with MiXCR by TCRdb, which kept only in-frame beta chains. Rows merge per CDR3 protein into single entries with the most common DNA and genes. TCRdb's processing, not the authors' own work, is the source of the V and J calls. For this sample the table gives some 380,000 distinct CDR3 sequences, of which approximately 15% were detected only once. Roughly 7% of the sample is in the top ten clones.

Stable hyperthyroidism was defined as no progression to ophthalmopathy within 18 months of follow-up. The hyperthyroidism patients were 18 to 65 years old and newly diagnosed, with a disease duration of less than 2 months. Patients with other autoimmune diseases, uncontrolled infections, pregnancy or lactation were excluded. Diagnosis relied on clinical symptoms, serum thyroxine, TRAb, thyroid ultrasound and orbital computed tomography. Using Ficoll-Paque density gradient centrifugation, PBMCs were isolated from about 9.4 ml of fresh peripheral blood. Total RNA was extracted using Trizol reagent, and RNA quality was checked on an Agilent 2100 Bioanalyzer. This clonotype was seen repeatedly, ten times or more. Its antigen is unknown. No quality values exist for individual bases; no much larger clone is one base distant.

Input material: peripheral blood. The V and J genes are TRBV6-2 or TRBV6-3 and TRBJ2-7, with 7 bases in between that match TRBD2. The clonotype was recovered from a woman between 18 and 29 years old with stable Graves' hyperthyroidism. Donor details come from another sample of the same person, matched by shared clones. The DNA is as follows: TGTGCCAGCTCTCGGGGAGGGAATAACGAGCAGTACTTC. Its protein is CASSRGGNNEQYF.